This TCR beta chain was captured in a study of CD4+ T cells in melanoma. Study outcomes and limitations: Neoantigen-specific CD4+ T cells in melanoma reportedly had diverse differentiation states. CD8+ T cell, macrophage and B cell function reportedly correlated with neoantigen-specific CD4+ T cells.

Clones were read by immunoSEQ multiplex PCR, and TCRdb kept only the in-frame ones, dropping some. The table lists roughly 120,000 clones, about 90% of them singletons, with 3% to 4% in the top ten. The CDR3 covers 12 residues. Per germline, CDR1 GTSNPN and CDR2 SVGIG (reference sequence). V was pared by 4 bases and J by 7 bases, with 11 bases between. Regarding this clone: As yet, its antigen is unknown.

The rearrangement uses TRBV30 and TRBJ1-3; D perhaps matches TRBD1 (5 bases). Source material: peripheral blood. This clonotype was sampled from a human donor with melanoma. CDR3 loop: CAWISSGNTIYF. CDR3 DNA sequence: TGTGCCTGGATATCGTCAGGGAACACCATATATTTT.